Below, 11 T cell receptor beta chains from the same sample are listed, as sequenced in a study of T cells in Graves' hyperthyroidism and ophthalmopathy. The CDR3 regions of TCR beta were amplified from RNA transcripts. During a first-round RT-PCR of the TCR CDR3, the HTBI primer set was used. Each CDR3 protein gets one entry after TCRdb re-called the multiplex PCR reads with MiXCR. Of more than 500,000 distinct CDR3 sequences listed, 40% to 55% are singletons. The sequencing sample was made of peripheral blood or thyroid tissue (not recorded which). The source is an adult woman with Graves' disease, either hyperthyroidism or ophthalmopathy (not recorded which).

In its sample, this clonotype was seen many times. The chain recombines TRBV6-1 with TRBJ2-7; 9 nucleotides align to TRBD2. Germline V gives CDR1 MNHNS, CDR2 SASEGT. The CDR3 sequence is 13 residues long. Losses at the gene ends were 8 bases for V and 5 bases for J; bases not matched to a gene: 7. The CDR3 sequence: CASSREGLNEQYF. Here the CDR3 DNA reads TGTGCCAGCTCGCGGGAGGGCCTCAACGAGCAGTACTTC.

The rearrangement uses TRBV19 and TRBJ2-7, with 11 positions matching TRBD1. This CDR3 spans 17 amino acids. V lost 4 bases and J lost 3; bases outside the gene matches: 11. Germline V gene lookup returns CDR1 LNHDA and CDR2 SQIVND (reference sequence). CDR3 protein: CASSKKRTGGGDYEQYF. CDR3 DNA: TGTGCCAGTAGTAAAAAGCGGACAGGGGGCGGAGACTACGAGCAGTACTTC.

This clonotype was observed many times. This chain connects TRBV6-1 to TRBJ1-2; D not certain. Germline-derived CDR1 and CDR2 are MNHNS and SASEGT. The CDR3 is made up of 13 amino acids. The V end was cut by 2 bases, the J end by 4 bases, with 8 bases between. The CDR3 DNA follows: TGTGCCAGCAGTGAACAACGAGGCTATGGCTACACCTTC. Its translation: CASSEQRGYGYTF.

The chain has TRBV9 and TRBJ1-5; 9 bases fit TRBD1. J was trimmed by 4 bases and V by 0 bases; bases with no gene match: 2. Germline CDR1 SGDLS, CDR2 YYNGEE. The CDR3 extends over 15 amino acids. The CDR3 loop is CASSVAGTGNQPQHF. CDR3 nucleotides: TGTGCCAGCAGCGTAGCTGGGACAGGGAATCAGCCCCAGCATTTT.

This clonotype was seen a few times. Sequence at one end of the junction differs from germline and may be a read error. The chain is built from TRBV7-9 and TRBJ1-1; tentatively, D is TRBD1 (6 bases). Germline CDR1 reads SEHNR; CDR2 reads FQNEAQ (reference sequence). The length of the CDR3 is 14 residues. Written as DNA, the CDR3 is TGCGCCAGCAGCCCACAGGGTCTGAACACTGAAGCTTTCTTT. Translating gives CASSPQGLNTEAFF.

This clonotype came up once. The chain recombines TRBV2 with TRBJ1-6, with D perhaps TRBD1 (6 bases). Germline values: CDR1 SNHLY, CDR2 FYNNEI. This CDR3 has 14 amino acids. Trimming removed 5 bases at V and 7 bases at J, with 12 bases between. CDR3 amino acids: CASSFEDRNSPLHF. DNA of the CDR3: TGTGCCAGCAGTTTCGAGGACAGAAATTCACCCCTCCACTTT.

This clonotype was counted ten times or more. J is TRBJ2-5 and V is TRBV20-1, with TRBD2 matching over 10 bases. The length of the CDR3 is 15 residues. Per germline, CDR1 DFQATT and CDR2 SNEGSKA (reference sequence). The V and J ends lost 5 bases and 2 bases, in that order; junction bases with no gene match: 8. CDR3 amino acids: CSASPRTSGQETQYF. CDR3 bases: TGCAGTGCTTCTCCTCGGACTAGCGGACAAGAGACCCAGTACTTC.

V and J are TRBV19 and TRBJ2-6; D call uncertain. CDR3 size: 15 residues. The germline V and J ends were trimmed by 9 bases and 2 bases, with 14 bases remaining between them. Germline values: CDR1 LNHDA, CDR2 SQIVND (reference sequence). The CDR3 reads CASLAPATGANVLTF. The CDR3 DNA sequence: TGTGCCAGCCTCGCCCCGGCAACTGGGGCCAACGTCCTGACTTTC.

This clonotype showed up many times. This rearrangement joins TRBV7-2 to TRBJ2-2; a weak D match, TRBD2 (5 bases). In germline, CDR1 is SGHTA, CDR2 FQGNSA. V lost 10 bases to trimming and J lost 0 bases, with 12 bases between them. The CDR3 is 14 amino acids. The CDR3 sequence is CATGEFANTGELFF. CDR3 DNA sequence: TGTGCCACCGGGGAGTTCGCGAACACCGGGGAGCTGTTTTTT.

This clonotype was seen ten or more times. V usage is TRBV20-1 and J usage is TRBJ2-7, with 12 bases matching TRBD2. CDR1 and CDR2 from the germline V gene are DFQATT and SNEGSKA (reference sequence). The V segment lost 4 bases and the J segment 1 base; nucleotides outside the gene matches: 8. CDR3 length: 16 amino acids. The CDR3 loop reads CSAIPRLAGVSYEQYF. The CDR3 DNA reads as TGCAGTGCTATCCCCCGACTAGCGGGAGTATCCTACGAGCAGTACTTC.

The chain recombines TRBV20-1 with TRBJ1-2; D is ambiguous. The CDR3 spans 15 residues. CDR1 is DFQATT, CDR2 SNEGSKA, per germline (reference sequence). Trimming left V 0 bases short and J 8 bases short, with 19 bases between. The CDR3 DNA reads TGCAGTGCTAGAGATCTACTAGCGGGAGGGCGAGGCTACACCTTC. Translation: CSARDLLAGGRGYTF.